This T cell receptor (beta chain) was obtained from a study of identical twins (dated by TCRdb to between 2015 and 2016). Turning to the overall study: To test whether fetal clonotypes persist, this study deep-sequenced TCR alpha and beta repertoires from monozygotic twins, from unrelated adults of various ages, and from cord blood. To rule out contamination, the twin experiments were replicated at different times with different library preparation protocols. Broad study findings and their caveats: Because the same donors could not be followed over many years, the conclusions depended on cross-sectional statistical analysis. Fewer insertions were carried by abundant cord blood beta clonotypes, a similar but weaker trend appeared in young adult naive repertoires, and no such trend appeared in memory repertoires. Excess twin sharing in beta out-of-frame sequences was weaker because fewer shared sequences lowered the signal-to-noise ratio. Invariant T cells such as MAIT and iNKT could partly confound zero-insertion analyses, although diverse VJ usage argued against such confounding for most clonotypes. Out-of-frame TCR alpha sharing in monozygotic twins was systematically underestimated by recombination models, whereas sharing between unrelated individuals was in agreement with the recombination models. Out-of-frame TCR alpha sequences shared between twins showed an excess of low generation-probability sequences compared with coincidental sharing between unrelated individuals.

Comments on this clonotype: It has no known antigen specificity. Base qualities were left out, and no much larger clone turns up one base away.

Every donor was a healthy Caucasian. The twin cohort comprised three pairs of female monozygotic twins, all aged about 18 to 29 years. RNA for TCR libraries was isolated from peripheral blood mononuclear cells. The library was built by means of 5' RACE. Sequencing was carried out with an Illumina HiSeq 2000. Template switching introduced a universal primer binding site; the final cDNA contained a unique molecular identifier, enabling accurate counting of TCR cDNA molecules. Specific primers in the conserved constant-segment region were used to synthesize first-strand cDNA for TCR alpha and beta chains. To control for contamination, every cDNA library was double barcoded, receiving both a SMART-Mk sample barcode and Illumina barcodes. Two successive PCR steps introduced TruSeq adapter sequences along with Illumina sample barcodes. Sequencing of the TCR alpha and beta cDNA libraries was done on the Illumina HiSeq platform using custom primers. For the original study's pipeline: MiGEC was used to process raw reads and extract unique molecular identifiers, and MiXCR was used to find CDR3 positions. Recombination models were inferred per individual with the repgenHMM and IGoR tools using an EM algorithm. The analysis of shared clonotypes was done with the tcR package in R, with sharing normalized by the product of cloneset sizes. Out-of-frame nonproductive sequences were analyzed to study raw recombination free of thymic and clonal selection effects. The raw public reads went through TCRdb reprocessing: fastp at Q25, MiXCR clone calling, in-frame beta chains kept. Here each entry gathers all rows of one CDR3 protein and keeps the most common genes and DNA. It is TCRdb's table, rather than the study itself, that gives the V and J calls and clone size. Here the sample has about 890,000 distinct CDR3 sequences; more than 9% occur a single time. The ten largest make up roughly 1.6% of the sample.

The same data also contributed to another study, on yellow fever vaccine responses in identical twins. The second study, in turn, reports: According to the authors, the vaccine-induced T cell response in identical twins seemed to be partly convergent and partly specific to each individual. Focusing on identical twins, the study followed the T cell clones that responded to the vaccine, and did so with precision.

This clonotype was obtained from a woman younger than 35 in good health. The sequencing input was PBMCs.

The CDR3 corresponds to CASSPDGTSGRYEQYF. Here is the DNA: TGTGCCAGCAGCCCAGACGGGACTAGCGGGAGGTACGAGCAGTACTTC. This receptor chain uses TRBV5-5 and TRBJ2-7, with TRBD2 matching 15 junction bases. Inclusive of the bounding cysteine and phenylalanine, the CDR3 is 16 residues long. The read is trimmed to its CDR3 DNA, 48 bases read in frame from base 1. CDR1 and CDR2 were assigned from the germline V gene (reference sequence) as SGHKS and YYEKEE. Trimmed from V: 4 bases; trimmed from J: 4 bases; junction bases lacking a gene match: 6.